This T cell receptor beta chain was retrieved from a study of blood T cell repertoires in COVID-19. Study in general: From T cells, B-cell-depleted T cells, or PBMCs came the material, which was cDNA or gDNA.

The CDR3 sequence is 16 residues long. Per the germline V gene, CDR1 is MNHEY and CDR2 is SVGEGT. V was clipped by 5 bases and J by 5 bases; unmatched bases: 11. Generated by immunoSEQ multiplex PCR, the TCRdb table keeps only in-frame clones and is missing some. The sample includes roughly 150,000 clones, about 83% of them seen just once. The sequencing sample was made of peripheral blood. The rearrangement links TRBV6-2 or TRBV6-3 to TRBJ2-7; 11 nucleotides align to TRBD2. The TCR originated in a man aged 65 to 85 who had recovered from COVID-19. The CDR3 DNA is TGTGCCAGCAGTACGACTAGCGGGGCCCCTCAGGACGAGCAGTACTTC. The encoded protein is CASSTTSGAPQDEQYF.